This TCR beta chain derives from a study of PD-1 blockade in classical Hodgkin lymphoma. Study-wide findings and caveats: Healthy donors reportedly exceeded newly diagnosed patients in baseline TCR diversity.

Data came from immunoSEQ multiplex PCR; TCRdb stores just in-frame clones and leaves some out. The sample carries 150,000 or so clones, around four fifths recorded once. Brentuximab vedotin exposure varied among the patients, all of whom had relapsed after autologous stem cell transplantation. With respect to this clone: Its specificity is not known.

The germline gives CDR1 SGHKS, CDR2 YYEKEE (reference sequence). This CDR3 region has 14 residues. V dropped 0 bases and J dropped 3 bases, with 10 bases sitting between them. The sequences come from peripheral blood mononuclear cells (PBMCs), collected before the second cycle of nivolumab. The chain combines TRBV5-5 with TRBJ2-7; D is possibly TRBD1 (6 bases). The origin of this receptor is a human donor with classical Hodgkin lymphoma. CDR3 sequence: CASSLGGRSYEQYF. The CDR3 nucleotides read TGTGCCAGCAGCTTGGGGGGGCGGAGCTACGAGCAGTACTTC.